This T cell receptor (beta chain) was sequenced for a study of cytomegalovirus exposure and HLA in healthy donors. Points from the study as a whole: Presence/absence analysis assumed near-uniform sequencing depth across donors. About 90% or about 30% of the time was how often most TCR beta V segments were productive, according to an earlier analysis. Owing to their indistinguishability, certain V segments, notably TRBV6-2 and TRBV6-3, were excluded.

Remarks on this clone: Its antigen is not identified.

Use of 60 Vbeta and 13 Jbeta primers characterized the PCR. Using immunoSEQ multiplex PCR, the repertoire was profiled, and TCRdb retains in-frame clones only, with some absent. The table lists some 130,000 clones, about 85% of them singletons. Trimming pared 1 base from V and 1 base from J, leaving 7 bases between. The CDR3 is made up of 14 amino acids. CDR1 is SSHAT and CDR2 is FNYEAQ in the germline V gene (reference sequence). The donors gave bone marrow, and they were healthy. The chain combines TRBV7-7 with TRBJ2-5; D is unclear. Sequenced: PBMCs. The source of this sequence is a boy younger than 18 in good health and CMV-seronegative. CDR3 bases: TGTGCCAGCAGCTTAGACCAACTCCAAGAGACCCAGTACTTC. It specifies CASSLDQLQETQYF. The whole variable domain, remainder taken from reference TRBV7-7 and TRBJ2-5, is GAGVSQSPRYKVTKRGQDVTLRCDPISSHATLYWYQQALGQGPEFLTYFNYEAQPDKSGLPSDRFSAERPEGSISTLTIQRTEQRDSAMYRCASSLDQLQETQYFGPGTRLLVL.